This passage covers 29 T cell receptor beta chains from one sample sequenced in a study of blood T cells in healthy people across ages. Alongside a J-beta primer mix, a sample-barcoded 5' primer served in a second PCR lasting roughly 6 to 11 cycles. TCRdb used MiXCR to reprocess the 5' RACE reads, holding one entry per CDR3 protein. This sample has 1.5 million or so distinct CDR3 sequences, with around 39% found just once. Sequenced: blood. The receptors were gathered from a woman aged 18-29 years in good health.

This rearrangement joins TRBV6-5 to TRBJ2-7; D perhaps matches TRBD2 (6 bases). Trimming removed 2 bases from V and 1 base from J, with 6 bases in between. CDR1 is MNHEY and CDR2 is SVGAGI in the germline V gene. The CDR3 consists of 13 residues. The CDR3 here is CASSYRESYEQYF. Here the CDR3 DNA reads TGTGCCAGCAGTTACCGGGAGTCCTACGAGCAGTACTTC.

V and J are TRBV18 and TRBJ1-5; 9 bases map to TRBD1. The CDR3 loop spans 16 amino acids. Trimming cost V 8 bases and J 2 bases; bases outside gene matches: 10. Germline CDR1 reads KGHSH; CDR2 reads LQKENI. For the CDR3, the DNA is TGTGCCAGCCCTCCGGGACAGGGAGTAGGCAATCAGCCCCAGCATTTT. This codes for CASPPGQGVGNQPQHF.

The chain employs TRBV29-1 and TRBJ1-2; 9 bases align to TRBD1. The CDR3 spans 14 residues. V lost 3 bases and J lost 7; bases outside the gene matches: 9. Germline V gene lookup returns CDR1 SQVTM and CDR2 ANQGSEA. CDR3 region: CSVDFGTGTAGYTF. The CDR3 DNA reads TGCAGCGTTGACTTCGGGACAGGGACCGCTGGCTACACCTTC.

The chain has TRBV7-3 and TRBJ1-2; 7 bases match TRBD1. The ends lost 4 bases at V and 6 bases at J; junction bases unmatched: 17. Germline V gene data show CDR1 as SGHTA and CDR2 as FQGTGA. The CDR3 covers 17 residues. The CDR3 is CASSCPVLRDRNHGYTF. The CDR3 DNA follows: TGTGCCAGCAGCTGCCCGGTTCTGCGGGACAGAAACCATGGCTACACCTTC.

The V gene is TRBV4-1, the J gene TRBJ1-3; D remains unclear. The germline V gene encodes CDR1 MGHRA and CDR2 YSYEKL. Trimming cost V 3 bases and J 0 bases, with 15 bases left between them. The CDR3 loop spans 17 amino acids. Here the CDR3 reads CASSQAYDIHSGNTIYF. The CDR3 region has the DNA TGCGCCAGCAGCCAGGCTTACGACATTCACTCTGGAAACACCATATATTTT.

This clonotype occurred a few times. The rearrangement links TRBV4-1 to TRBJ1-6; tentative D call: TRBD1 (6 bases). The germline gives CDR1 MGHRA, CDR2 YSYEKL. V lost 2 bases and J 7 bases, leaving 15 bases between the germline ends. CDR3 length: 16 residues. The CDR3 DNA reads as TGCGCCAGCAGCCAATCCGGGACACCGGCCAATTCACCCCTCCACTTT. Translated, it gives CASSQSGTPANSPLHF.

This chain links TRBV6-5 with TRBJ2-3, with D perhaps matching TRBD1 or TRBD2 (5 bases each). V was shortened by 8 bases and J by 5 bases, with 23 bases between the two germline ends. Germline loops: CDR1 MNHEY, CDR2 SVGAGI. The CDR3 totals 16 residues. The CDR3 protein is CASPHLPGRIRDTQYF. CDR3 sequence (DNA): TGTGCCAGCCCACACCTTCCAGGGAGAATACGAGATACGCAGTATTTT.

The chain combines TRBV12-3 or TRBV12-4 with TRBJ2-7; 9 bases are shared with TRBD2. V dropped 3 bases and J dropped 1; count of bases not matched to a gene: 16. CDR3 size: 19 residues. In DNA form, the CDR3 reads TGTGCCAGCAGTTTTGTGTTTGGGGTAGCGGGAGTGATTTCCTACGAGCAGTACTTC. This gives the protein CASSFVFGVAGVISYEQYF.

This clonotype occurred a few times. The V gene is TRBV5-1, the J gene TRBJ2-5; unclear D gene. This CDR3 is 13 amino acids long. Deletions cut 3 bases from V and 5 bases from J, with 11 bases between. Germline lookup yields CDR1 SGHRS and CDR2 YFSETQ. The DNA of the CDR3 is TGCGCCAGCAGCTCCCACGCCCTGGAGACCCAGTACTTC. It specifies CASSSHALETQYF.

The chain links TRBV9 to TRBJ2-3; 9 bases match TRBD2. This CDR3 is 16 amino acids long. The V and J ends lost 3 bases and 2 bases, in that order; junction bases with no gene match: 7. Germline CDR1 SGDLS, CDR2 YYNGEE. In nucleotides, the CDR3 is TGTGCCAGCAGCGCCGCTGGGACTAGCCTCACAGATACGCAGTATTTT. Its protein product is CASSAAGTSLTDTQYF. The full variable domain, its missing parts supplied by reference TRBV9 and TRBJ2-3, is DSGVTQTPKHLITATGQRVTLRCSPRSGDLSVYWYQQSLDQGLQFLIQYYNGEERAKGNILERFSAQQFPDLHSELNLSSLELGDSALYFCASSAAGTSLTDTQYFGPGTRLTVL.

This clonotype has more than one count but fewer than ten. The chain is built from TRBV7-9 and TRBJ2-3; unclear D gene. The CDR3 runs to 16 residues. Germline V gene data show CDR1 as SEHNR and CDR2 as FQNEAQ (reference sequence). V was pared by 2 bases and J by 0 bases, with 12 bases between. CDR3 nucleotide sequence: TGTGCCAGCAGCTTATGGATCCGATCTAGCACAGATACGCAGTATTTT. Residues: CASSLWIRSSTDTQYF.

This clonotype has just a few counts. The rearrangement joins TRBV4-1 to TRBJ2-7; D is ambiguous. V lost 2 bases and J lost 5, with 19 bases in between. The CDR3 has 16 amino acids. Germline V gives CDR1 MGHRA, CDR2 YSYEKL. The CDR3 here is CASSQSPGAVLNEQYF. The CDR3 region has the DNA TGCGCCAGCAGCCAATCACCGGGCGCGGTGTTGAACGAGCAGTACTTC.

The rearrangement joins TRBV7-9 to TRBJ2-7; 15 bases are a match to TRBD2. This CDR3 has 18 residues. V lost 5 bases to trimming and J lost 3 bases; unmatched junction nucleotides: 11. The germline gives CDR1 SEHNR, CDR2 FQNEAQ (reference sequence). The CDR3 DNA sequence: TGTGCCAGCAGCCCGAAACAAGGACTAGCGGGAGGGATCTACGAGCAGTACTTC. Translating gives CASSPKQGLAGGIYEQYF.

This clonotype appeared a few times. The chain is built from TRBV20-1 and TRBJ2-3; D is perhaps TRBD2 (5 bases). Germline V gene lookup returns CDR1 DFQATT and CDR2 SNEGSKA (reference sequence). V shed 3 bases and J shed 2 bases, with 12 bases lying between them. The CDR3 has 14 residues. This CDR3 reads CSARWELYTDTQYF. The CDR3, as DNA: TGCAGTGCTAGGTGGGAGTTGTACACAGATACGCAGTATTTT.

In its sample, this clonotype was seen a few times. The rearrangement links TRBV6-6 to TRBJ2-7; no reliable D call. V was clipped by 5 bases and J by 0 bases, with 17 bases between them. Germline loops: CDR1 MNHNY, CDR2 SVGAGI (reference sequence). This CDR3 region has 16 residues. CDR3 amino acids: CASSPLDVVVSYEQYF. The DNA of the CDR3 is TGTGCCAGCAGTCCCCTGGACGTTGTGGTCTCCTACGAGCAGTACTTC.

Turning to this clonotype: One end of the junction does not line up with germline, which may come from a read error. This chain links TRBV5-1 with TRBJ1-2, with 8 bases lining up with TRBD1. From germline, CDR1 is SGHRS and CDR2 YFSETQ. The CDR3 covers 16 residues. CDR3 amino acids: CASSLGQGRSNDGYTF. The DNA of the CDR3 is TGCGCCAGCAGCTTGGGACAGGGGCGATCTAACGATGGCTACACCTTC. The variable domain in full, with the rest retrieved from reference TRBV5-1 and TRBJ1-2, is KAGVTQTPRYLIKTRGQQVTLSCSPISGHRSVSWYQQTPGQGLQFLFEYFSETQRNKGNFPGRFSGRQFSNSRSEMNVSTLELGDSALYLCASSLGQGRSNDGYTFGSGTRLTVV.

J is TRBJ1-2 and V is TRBV10-1; D is undetermined. CDR3 length equals 16 residues. The V gene's germline CDR1 is WNHNN and CDR2 SYGVQD (reference sequence). Deletions cut 0 bases from V and 8 bases from J, with 19 bases between. As DNA, the CDR3 is TGCGCCAGCAGTGAGTCGAGTAGGCGAGATCGGAAAGGCTACACCTTC. Its translation is CASSESSRRDRKGYTF.

This clonotype has just a few counts. The V gene is TRBV20-1, the J gene TRBJ2-4; D gene ambiguous. The J call could be wrong; TRBJ2-7 is a better fit for the DNA end. The germline V gene has CDR1 DFQATT and CDR2 SNEGSKA (reference sequence). This CDR3 is 13 amino acids long. The CDR3 here is CSARDKTLHEQYF. For the CDR3, the DNA is TGCAGTGCTAGAGATAAGACGCTCCACGAGCAGTACTTC.

CDR3 nucleotides: TGTGCCAGCAGCTTAGTAGGGCGCGGGACTAATGAAAAACTGTTTTTT. This gives the protein CASSLVGRGTNEKLFF. V gene TRBV11-2 combines with J gene TRBJ1-4; D is ambiguous. V was shortened by 1 base and J by 2 bases, with 11 bases between the two germline ends. This CDR3 is 16 amino acids long. The germline gives CDR1 SGHAT, CDR2 FQNNGV.

The chain is built from TRBV10-3 and TRBJ1-2; possible D gene TRBD1, 6 bases. Germline values: CDR1 ENHRY, CDR2 SYGVKD. The CDR3 totals 16 residues. V lost 3 bases and J 2 bases, leaving 16 bases between the germline ends. This CDR3 reads CAISDRNSGQNYGYTF. The CDR3 bases are TGTGCCATCAGTGATCGCAACTCGGGACAAAACTATGGCTACACCTTC.

As regards this clonotype: With a much larger clone just one base away, this may be a read error. V and J are TRBV20-1 and TRBJ2-1; 15 bases fit TRBD2. This CDR3 is 14 amino acids long. V was clipped by 4 bases and J by 10 bases; unmatched bases: 5. Germline CDR1 and CDR2: DFQATT and SNEGSKA (reference sequence). CDR3 loop: CSAMGLAGGDEQFF. The CDR3 nucleotides are TGCAGTGCTATGGGACTAGCGGGAGGCGACGAGCAGTTCTTC.

The genes are TRBV28 and TRBJ1-2, with D tentatively TRBD1 (5 bases). The V end was cut by 6 bases, the J end by 5 bases, with 22 bases between. This CDR3 is 16 amino acids long. The germline gives CDR1 MDHEN, CDR2 SYDVKM. The CDR3 DNA is TGTGCCAGCAGCCCCTCCCGCGCGGGACGGGGATATGGCTACACCTTC. Amino acids: CASSPSRAGRGYGYTF.

The chain employs TRBV20-1 and TRBJ2-1, with 11 bases aligning to TRBD2. The CDR3 totals 17 residues. V trimming: 6 bases; J trimming: 2 bases; junction bases outside the gene matches: 12. The germline V gene has CDR1 DFQATT and CDR2 SNEGSKA (reference sequence). CDR3 sequence (DNA): TGCAGTGCCCGTGGACTAGCGGGTTTTCCTCCCTACAATGAGCAGTTCTTC. This sequence encodes CSARGLAGFPPYNEQFF.

The rearrangement uses TRBV7-9 and TRBJ1-1; 9 bases match TRBD1. This CDR3 is 15 amino acids long. The V gene's germline CDR1 is SEHNR and CDR2 FQNEAQ (reference sequence). After removal of 5 bases from V and 5 bases from J, the junction contained 9 bases not matched to a gene. Written as DNA, the CDR3 is TGTGCCAGCAGCCCCGGACAGGGGAGAAGGACTGAAGCTTTCTTT. Its translation is CASSPGQGRRTEAFF. Full variable domain (rest looked up from reference TRBV7-9 and TRBJ1-1): DTGVSQNPRHKITKRGQNVTFRCDPISEHNRLYWYRQTLGQGPEFLTYFQNEAQLEKSRLLSDRFSAERPKGSFSTLEIQRTEQGDSAMYLCASSPGQGRRTEAFFGQGTRLTVV.

As regards this clonotype: The junction departs from germline at one end; a sequencing error may be responsible. V and J are TRBV10-3 and TRBJ2-3, with D possibly called TRBD1 or TRBD2 (5 bases each). The CDR3 contains 16 residues. CDR1 and CDR2 (germline): ENHRY, SYGVKD. CDR3 amino acids: CAIGERGVKGTDTQYF. CDR3 sequence (DNA): TGTGCCATCGGTGAGAGGGGTGTGAAGGGCACAGATACGCAGTATTTT.

This clonotype was picked up a small number of times. The chain combines TRBV5-1 with TRBJ2-3, with 10 bases fitting TRBD1. The V gene end was trimmed by 6 bases and the J gene end by 6 bases; junction bases not matched to a gene: 7. This CDR3 is 14 amino acids long. Germline CDR1 reads SGHRS; CDR2 reads YFSETQ. In nucleotides, the CDR3 is TGCGCCAGCACAACCGGGACAGGGGCCGATACGCAGTATTTT. Translated, it gives CASTTGTGADTQYF.

The chain recombines TRBV28 with TRBJ2-4; D is perhaps TRBD1 or TRBD2 (6 bases each). The tail of the sequence fits TRBJ2-7 better, so the J call may be wrong. This CDR3 spans 13 amino acids. Per the germline V gene, CDR1 is MDHEN and CDR2 is SYDVKM. CDR3: CASRPGGHYEQYF. The CDR3 DNA sequence: TGTGCCAGCCGGCCTGGGGGGCATTACGAGCAGTACTTC.

The V call is TRBV7-3, the J call TRBJ2-3; 12 bases fit TRBD2. V was pared by 5 bases and J by 2 bases, with 5 bases of the junction left unmatched. CDR3 length: 16 amino acids. Germline-derived CDR1 and CDR2 are SGHTA and FQGTGA. The CDR3, as DNA: TGTGCCAGCAGCATCGGACTAGCGGGACCCACAGATACGCAGTATTTT. Translation: CASSIGLAGPTDTQYF.

The chain has TRBV10-3 and TRBJ2-7; 14 bases map to TRBD2. In germline, CDR1 is ENHRY, CDR2 SYGVKD. The trim removed 6 bases at V and 1 base at J, leaving 5 bases unmatched. This CDR3 is built from 16 residues. CDR3 coding DNA: TGTGCCATCAGCGGGACTAGCGGGAGTGGTTCCTACGAGCAGTACTTC. As protein: CAISGTSGSGSYEQYF.